This TCR beta chain is drawn from a study of graft-versus-host responses after intestinal transplantation. The overall study: Each patient got anti-thymocyte globulin induction, then tacrolimus and steroids for approximately three years.

The table lists this clone with a few counts. Other DNA sequences in this specimen translate into the identical CDR3. The researchers put approximately 200,000 CFSE-labeled responder cells into plates with approximately 200,000 irradiated, violet-dye-labeled stimulator cells. CFSE-low proliferating responders, CD3+CD4+ and CD3+CD8+, were sorted post-reaction. Trimming removed 3 bases from V and 1 base from J, with 4 bases in between. The length of the CDR3 is 13 residues. Looked up from germline, CDR1 is MNHEY and CDR2 is SMNVEV (reference sequence). Libraries were prepared by immunoSEQ multiplex PCR; TCRdb keeps only in-frame clonotypes and omits some of them. This sample has 10,000 to 15,000 clones; 30% to 35% occur once, and the top ten carry roughly 3.2%. Study-level points and caveats: Detection of GvH clones occurred in recipient marrow, and some had their first appearance in ileum or blood. Allografts carried high graft-versus-host to host-versus-graft clonal ratios in patients having graft-donor T cell macrochimerism.

Specimen: alloreactive CD8+ T cells from a mixed lymphocyte reaction culture, collected before intestinal transplant. Noted subset: CFSE-low proliferating T cells sorted from approximately 6-day pre-transplant mixed lymphocyte reaction (GvH or HvG direction). V and J are TRBV27 and TRBJ1-5; D is unresolved. This sequence originates from a human patient who received an intestinal transplant. The chain's CDR3 is CASSLGSNQPQHF. The CDR3, as DNA: TGTGCCAGCAGTTTGGGCAGCAATCAGCCCCAGCATTTT.